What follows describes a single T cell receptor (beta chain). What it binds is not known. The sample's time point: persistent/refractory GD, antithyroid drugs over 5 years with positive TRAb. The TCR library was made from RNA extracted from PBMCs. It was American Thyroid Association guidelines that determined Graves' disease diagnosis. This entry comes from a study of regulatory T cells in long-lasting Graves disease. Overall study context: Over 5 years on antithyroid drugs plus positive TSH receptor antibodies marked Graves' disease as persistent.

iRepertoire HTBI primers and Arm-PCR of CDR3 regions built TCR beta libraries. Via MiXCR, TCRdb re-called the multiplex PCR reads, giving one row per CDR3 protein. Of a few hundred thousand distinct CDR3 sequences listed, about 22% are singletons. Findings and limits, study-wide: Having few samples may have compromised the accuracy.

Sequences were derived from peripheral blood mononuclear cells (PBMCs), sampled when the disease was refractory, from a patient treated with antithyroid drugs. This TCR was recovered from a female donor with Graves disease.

The CDR3 region is CASSWDRLNYGYTF. As DNA, the CDR3 is TGTGCCAGCAGCTGGGACAGACTTAACTATGGCTACACCTTC. V gene TRBV25-1 combines with J gene TRBJ1-2; the match to TRBD1 covers 7 bases. With V trimmed by 6 bases and J by 1 base, 5 bases remained unmatched. The CDR3 length is 14 residues. The germline V gene has CDR1 MGHDK and CDR2 SYGVNS.